This T cell receptor (beta chain) was captured in a study of blood T cell repertoires in COVID-19. The CDR3 length is 15 residues. V was clipped by 9 bases and J by 4 bases; unmatched bases: 10. CDR1 LNHDA and CDR2 SQIVND come from the germline V gene (reference sequence). Clones were sequenced by immunoSEQ multiplex PCR, and TCRdb holds only the in-frame ones, with some missing. The data contain 250,000 or so clones, around 89% of them seen just once; the ten biggest clones take up approximately 2.1%. The TCR originated in a woman between 55 and 75 years old with COVID-19, enrolled during active disease. Sequencing was carried out using peripheral blood. The J gene is TRBJ2-3, the V gene TRBV19, with 10 bases identical to TRBD2. CDR3 residues: CASKKTSGLSDTQYF. CDR3 coding DNA: TGTGCCAGCAAAAAGACTAGCGGGCTCTCAGATACGCAGTATTTT.